This T cell receptor (beta chain) was profiled in a study of long-term antiretroviral therapy in people with HIV. Investigators performed immunoSEQ version v3.0 at survey level. Sequencing used immunoSEQ multiplex PCR; TCRdb keeps in-frame clones, though not all of them. This sample has roughly 44,000 clones, with more than 90% found just once. Germline V lookup: CDR1 SSHAT, CDR2 FNYEAQ (reference sequence). The CDR3 consists of 12 residues. General study points: Control repertoires displayed wider CDR3 length ranges than the HIV repertoires. No data were available on ART adherence, viral resistance or therapy changes.

Regarding this clone: Its antigen is currently unknown.

Source: unsorted PBMCs, taken 3.7 years after starting antiretroviral therapy. The sequence derives from a woman aged 50 to 60 with HIV. The chain joins TRBV7-7 to TRBJ2-2; 7 bases are a match to TRBD1. CDR3 residues: CAINRGTGELFF. DNA for the CDR3: TGTGCTATCAACAGGGGCACCGGGGAGCTGTTTTTT.